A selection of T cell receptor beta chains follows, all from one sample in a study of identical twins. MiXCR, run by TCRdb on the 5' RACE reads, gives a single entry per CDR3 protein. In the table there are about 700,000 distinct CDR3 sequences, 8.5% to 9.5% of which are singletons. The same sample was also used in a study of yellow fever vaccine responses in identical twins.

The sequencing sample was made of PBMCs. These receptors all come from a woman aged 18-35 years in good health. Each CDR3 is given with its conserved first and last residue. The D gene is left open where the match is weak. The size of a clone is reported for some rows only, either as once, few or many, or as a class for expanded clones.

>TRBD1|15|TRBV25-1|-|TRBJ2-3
CASPQRGQAGDTQYF
TGTGCCAGCCCCCAACGGGGACAGGCCGGGGATACGCAGTATTTT
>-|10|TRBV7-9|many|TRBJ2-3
CASSTDTQYF
TGTGCCAGCAGCACAGATACGCAGTATTTT
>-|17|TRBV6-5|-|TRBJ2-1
CASSYSFGGSSYNEQFF
TGTGCCAGCAGTTACTCTTTCGGTGGTAGCTCCTACAATGAGCAGTTCTTC
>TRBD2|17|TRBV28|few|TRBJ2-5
CASSSPLAGGPQETQYF
TGTGCCAGCAGTTCGCCCCTAGCGGGGGGGCCCCAAGAGACCCAGTACTTC
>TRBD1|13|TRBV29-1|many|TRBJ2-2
CSVWTGGDGELFF
TGCAGCGTTTGGACAGGAGGAGACGGGGAGCTGTTTTTT
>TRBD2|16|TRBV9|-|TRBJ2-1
CASSALSGGFYNEQFF
TGTGCCAGCAGCGCCCTCAGCGGGGGGTTCTACAATGAGCAGTTCTTC
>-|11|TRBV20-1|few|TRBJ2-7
CSALRGYEQYF
TGCAGTGCTCTCAGGGGATACGAGCAGTACTTC
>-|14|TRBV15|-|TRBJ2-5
CATSSSGTEETQYF
TGTGCCACCAGCAGTAGTGGTACGGAGGAGACCCAGTACTTC
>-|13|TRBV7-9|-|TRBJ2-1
CASSLGESDEQFF
TGTGCCAGCAGCTTAGGAGAGTCAGATGAGCAGTTCTTC
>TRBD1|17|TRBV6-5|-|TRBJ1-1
CASSYGTGATGNTEAFF
TGTGCCAGCAGTTACGGGACAGGGGCAACCGGGAACACTGAAGCTTTCTTT
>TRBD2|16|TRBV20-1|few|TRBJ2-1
CSARNPGTSDSHEQFF
TGCAGTGCTAGGAATCCCGGGACTAGCGACTCCCATGAGCAGTTCTTC
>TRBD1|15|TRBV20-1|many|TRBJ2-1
CSARGLADRYNEQFF
TGCAGTGCCAGGGGGCTGGCGGACCGTTACAATGAGCAGTTCTTC
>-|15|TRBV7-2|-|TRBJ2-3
CASSLTSVGTDTQYF
TGTGCCAGCAGCCTAACGTCTGTGGGTACAGATACGCAGTATTTT
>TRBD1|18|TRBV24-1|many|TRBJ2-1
CATSSGTGAPRTYNEQFF
TGTGCCACCAGTTCCGGGACAGGGGCCCCGCGGACCTACAATGAGCAGTTCTTC
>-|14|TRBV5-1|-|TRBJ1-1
CASSGGTLNTEAFF
TGCGCCAGCAGCGGCGGGACCTTGAACACTGAAGCTTTCTTT
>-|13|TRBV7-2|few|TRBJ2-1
CASSLVGTYEQFF
TGTGCCAGCAGCTTAGTAGGGACATATGAGCAGTTCTTC
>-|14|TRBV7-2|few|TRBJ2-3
CASSLIGGPDTQYF
TGTGCCAGCAGCTTAATAGGGGGGCCAGATACGCAGTATTTT
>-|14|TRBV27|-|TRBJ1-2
CASTPSGTKEGYTF
TGTGCCAGCACCCCGTCCGGGACTAAGGAAGGCTACACCTTC
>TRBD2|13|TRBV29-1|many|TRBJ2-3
CSVGLGDTDTQYF
TGCAGCGTAGGACTAGGAGATACAGATACGCAGTATTTT
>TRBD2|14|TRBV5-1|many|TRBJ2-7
CASTPGLAGDEQYF
TGCGCCAGCACCCCCGGACTAGCGGGAGACGAGCAGTACTTC
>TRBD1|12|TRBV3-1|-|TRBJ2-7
CASSQYDRVQYF
TGTGCCAGCAGCCAATACGACAGGGTGCAGTACTTC
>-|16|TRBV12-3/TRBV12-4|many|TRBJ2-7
CASSSRQESSPYEQYF
TGTGCCAGCAGTTCCCGACAGGAGTCCTCTCCCTACGAGCAGTACTTC
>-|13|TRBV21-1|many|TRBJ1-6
CASSTRELSPLHF
TGTGCCAGCAGCACGAGGGAATTGTCACCCCTCCACTTT
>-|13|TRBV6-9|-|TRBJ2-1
CATSGSSYNEQFF
TGTGCCACAAGCGGAAGCTCCTACAATGAGCAGTTCTTC
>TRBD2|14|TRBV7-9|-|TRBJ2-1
CASSLGGSNNEQFF
TGTGCCAGCAGCTTAGGCGGGAGCAACAATGAGCAGTTCTTC
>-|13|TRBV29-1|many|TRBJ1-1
CSVDRGMGTEAFF
TGCAGCGTTGATAGGGGAATGGGGACTGAAGCTTTCTTT
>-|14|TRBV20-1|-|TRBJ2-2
CSARAGSRTGELFF
TGCAGTGCTAGAGCCGGGAGTCGGACCGGGGAGCTGTTTTTT
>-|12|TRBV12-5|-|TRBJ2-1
CASGLALNEQFF
TGTGCTAGTGGTTTGGCACTAAATGAGCAGTTCTTC
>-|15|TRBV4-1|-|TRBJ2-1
CASSQDERRGNEQFF
TGCGCCAGCAGCCAAGACGAGCGGAGGGGCAATGAGCAGTTCTTC
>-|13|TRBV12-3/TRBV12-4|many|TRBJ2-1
CASSMPRGAEQFF
TGTGCCAGCAGTATGCCTAGGGGGGCTGAGCAGTTCTTC